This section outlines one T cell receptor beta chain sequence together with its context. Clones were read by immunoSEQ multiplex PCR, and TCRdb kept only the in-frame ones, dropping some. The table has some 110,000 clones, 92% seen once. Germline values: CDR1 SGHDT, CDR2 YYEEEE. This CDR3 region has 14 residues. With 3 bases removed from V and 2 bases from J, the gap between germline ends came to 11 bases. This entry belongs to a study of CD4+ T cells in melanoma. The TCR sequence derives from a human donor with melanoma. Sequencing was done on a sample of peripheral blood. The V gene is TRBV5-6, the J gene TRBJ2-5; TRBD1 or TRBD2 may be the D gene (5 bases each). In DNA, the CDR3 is TGTGCCAGCAGCTGGGAAGAGGGGCAAGAGACCCAGTACTTC. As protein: CASSWEEGQETQYF.